What follows are 9 T cell receptor beta chains derived from one specimen sequenced in a study of human T cells and chemical hapten exposure. TCRdb ran MiXCR on the 5' RACE reads and lists one entry per CDR3 protein. The sample has roughly 81,000 distinct CDR3 sequences, 7.7% seen once. Extraction of total RNA was performed on unfractionated whole blood. The source is a male donor in good health.

The CDR3 spells CASSLPDSAEQYF. CDR3 DNA sequence: TGTGCCAGCAGTTTACCGGACAGTGCAGAGCAGTACTTC. The rearrangement uses TRBV27 and TRBJ2-7; tentatively, D is TRBD1 (6 bases). Trimming removed 2 bases from V and 7 bases from J, with 12 bases in between. The CDR3 spans 13 residues. Germline CDR1 is MNHEY and CDR2 is SMNVEV (reference sequence).

This clonotype was observed many times. The CDR3 loop reads CSVLGQGDQPQHF. CDR3 nucleotide sequence: TGCAGCGTGTTGGGACAGGGTGATCAGCCCCAGCATTTT. The chain joins TRBV29-1 to TRBJ1-5; 9 positions agree with TRBD1. The germline CDR1 and CDR2 sequences are SQVTM and ANQGSEA. J was trimmed by 5 bases and V by 6 bases; bases with no gene match: 5. The CDR3 covers 13 residues.

The chain joins TRBV20-1 to TRBJ2-5, with 7 bases lining up with TRBD1. Germline values: CDR1 DFQATT, CDR2 SNEGSKA (reference sequence). This CDR3 contains 11 residues. The CDR3 loop reads CTSLGGETQYF. The CDR3 DNA reads TGCACCAGTCTAGGGGGCGAGACCCAGTACTTC.

The gene calls are TRBV25-1 and TRBJ2-5; D is perhaps TRBD1 (6 bases). Germline V gene sequence: CDR1 MGHDK, CDR2 SYGVNS. V was shortened by 6 bases and J by 5 bases, with 19 bases between the two germline ends. The CDR3 consists of 15 residues. CDR3: CASRNRDIVGETQYF. In nucleotides, the CDR3 is TGTGCCAGCAGAAACCGGGACATTGTAGGGGAGACCCAGTACTTC.

The table lists this clonotype with a few counts. The chain uses TRBV5-1 and TRBJ1-2; possibly TRBD1 for D (5 bases). Trimming shortened V by 2 bases and J by 7 bases, and 12 bases separated the two germline ends. The germline V gene encodes CDR1 SGHRS and CDR2 YFSETQ. The length of the CDR3 is 13 residues. CDR3 bases: TGCGCCAGCAGCTTAGGGACGAATGGTGGCTACACCTTC. Residues: CASSLGTNGGYTF.

V gene TRBV6-5 combines with J gene TRBJ2-7, with 13 bases matching TRBD2. Germline CDR1 is MNHEY and CDR2 is SVGAGI. V gave up 0 bases and J gave up 7 bases; unmatched junction bases: 12. CDR3 length equals 18 residues. The CDR3 sequence is CASSYSGILAGGPREQYF. The CDR3 nucleotides read TGTGCCAGCAGTTACTCGGGTATACTAGCGGGAGGGCCGAGAGAGCAGTACTTC.

This clonotype has a count of ten or more. V gene TRBV20-1 combines with J gene TRBJ1-1; D might be TRBD1 (5 bases). Per germline, CDR1 DFQATT and CDR2 SNEGSKA (reference sequence). The V end was cut by 4 bases, the J end by 1 base, with 10 bases between. The CDR3 runs to 13 residues. The CDR3 region has the DNA TGCAGTGCTAAGGGACTCAAGAACACTGAAGCTTTCTTT. Translating gives CSAKGLKNTEAFF.

Ten or more counts support this clonotype. The V call is TRBV12-3 or TRBV12-4, the J call TRBJ1-1; no definite D call. V lost 0 bases to trimming and J lost 9 bases, with 8 bases between them. The CDR3 loop spans 12 amino acids. This chain's CDR3 is CASSLAGPKAFF. DNA of the CDR3: TGTGCCAGCAGTTTAGCTGGACCCAAAGCTTTCTTT.

This clonotype was seen ten or more times. This rearrangement joins TRBV6-6 to TRBJ2-3; D might be TRBD2 (5 bases). Trimming pared 5 bases from V and 6 bases from J, leaving 9 bases between. The V gene's germline CDR1 is MNHNY and CDR2 SVGAGI (reference sequence). The CDR3 runs to 12 residues. The CDR3 loop is CASSPGWDTQYF. As DNA, the CDR3 is TGTGCCAGCAGTCCGGGGTGGGATACGCAGTATTTT.